The clone carrying this T cell receptor beta chain was seen ten or more times. Its target is unknown. Semi-nested PCR with Nested Universal Primer A followed constant-region reverse priming of full-length variable regions. TCRdb fed the 5' RACE reads into MiXCR, producing one record per CDR3 protein. The table lists nearly 55,000 distinct CDR3 sequences, around 25% of them singletons. Naive CD4+ T cells were purified with Tregs depleted by CD25. This CDR3 has 13 residues. Trimming pared 6 bases from V and 4 bases from J, leaving 10 bases between. Germline V lookup: CDR1 MNHEY, CDR2 SVGAGI. Study results and caveats: The TCR gene usage of tumor memory CD4+ T cells clustered together with blood and lymph node memory CD4+ cells and with lymph node naive CD4+ cells.

Source material: tumor-infiltrating naive CD4+ T cells sorted from the breast tumor. The subset was: naive CD4+ T cells, CD4+CD45RA+CD25-. This TCR was sampled from a female donor with breast cancer. J is TRBJ2-4 and V is TRBV6-5; D is perhaps TRBD2 (6 bases). The CDR3 DNA reads as TGTGCCAGCAGGGAGGGAGTGAAAAACATTCAGTACTTC. Translating it yields CASREGVKNIQYF.